This T cell receptor beta chain was sequenced during a study of T cell responses to AZD1222 COVID-19 vaccine (dated by TCRdb to the early 2020s). For the study in its entirety: A total of about 230 trial participants underwent TCR sequencing, of whom approximately 210 received two doses of AZD1222 and around 26 received two doses of the MenACWY control vaccine. Enrollment into the trials was organized by age into subgroups of 18-55, 56-69 and 70-plus years, and those subgroups contained approximately 150, 30 and 60 TCR-sequenced participants, respectively.

Summary of the overall study and its limitations: The 56-69-year group was small, and its depth increase did not reach significance, likely because of low power. No day 14 peak-response samples were available, so repertoires were characterized only after the peak T cell response. Conclusions about previously exposed vaccinees are limited because only six or seven AZD1222 recipients were SARS-CoV-2 seropositive at baseline. Vaccine-associated CD4 TCRs spanned the whole spike protein, with dominant responses in regions 160-218 and 743-854. Reportedly, close to half of the unique spike-specific TCRs recognized epitopes lying outside the regions that are mutated in the B.1.351 and B.1.1.7 variants. A significant rise in spike-specific TCR breadth and depth was observed after two AZD1222 doses relative to day 0 and relative to MenACWY recipients. Participants were mostly white British and included more females than males, and it was suggested by the authors that clonal diversity may have been underestimated.

The label giving this sample's time point can be read as: baseline before first vaccination. What this sample's treatment or condition label stands for: meningococcal conjugate vaccine given as trial control. Vaccinee samples came from UK trials COV001 and COV002, including a single-blind randomized controlled phase 2/3 trial of AZD1222 (ChAdOx1 nCoV-19) in healthy adults. Trial participant PBMC samples were collected at day 0 and day 28 after the second dose for TCRbeta chain sequencing. On this clone itself: Its binding antigen is unknown. Base quality data are lacking; no much larger clone is found one base away.

Trimming costs V 5 bases and J 8 bases, and their ends lie 16 bases apart. CDR1 and CDR2, looked up from the germline V gene, are SGHVS and FQNEAQ. The CDR3, from cysteine to phenylalanine, totals 15 residues. The CDR3 DNA has 45 bases and is translated from base 1. The CDR3 regions of human TCRbeta chains were analyzed by immunosequencing. For the original study's pipeline: Repertoire TCRs were checked for matches against a reference library of SARS-CoV-2-specific TCRs that had been generated using the MIRA antigen-specificity platform. Breadth was defined as the fraction of unique TCRs that were SARS-CoV-2-associated. Depth was defined as the fraction of total T cells that were SARS-CoV-2-associated. Each spike-specific TCR was assigned to its reactive spike region and to a CD4 or CD8 class using the MIRA data. Log10-transformed breadth and depth values were compared by one-way ANOVA with Sidak's multiple comparisons tests. TCRdb retrieved this table from immuneACCESS and kept in-frame rearrangements only. Not all clones are present; in checked studies, unresolved V genes account for under half, and no reason is known for the remainder. V and J calls and clone size come straight from that table; D and trimming were deduced from the DNA. The sample has some 72,000 clones on record, roughly 94% of them singletons. The ten top clones hold approximately 6.6% of the sample.

The clonotype was recovered from an adult in good health. The sequences come from peripheral blood, collected on day 0 of MenACWY control vaccination. Here the chain combines TRBV7-8 and TRBJ1-6; a tentative D match to TRBD1 spans 5 bases. The bases read TGTGCCAGCAGCCTGAGCTCGGGGGGGTATTCACCCCTCCACTTT. Its protein reads: CASSLSSGGYSPLHF.